Listed here are 25 T cell receptor beta chains from one sample, sequenced in a study of blood T cell repertoires in COVID-19. The protocol was immunoSEQ multiplex PCR, while the TCRdb copy is restricted to in-frame clones and leaves out a portion. The profile covers about 280,000 clones, with roughly 85% appearing a single time and 8% to 9.5% taken by the ten largest. The sequencing input was peripheral blood. Every receptor here comes from a woman in her fifties or sixties who had recovered from COVID-19.

This chain connects TRBV12-3 or TRBV12-4 to TRBJ2-7; 8 nucleotides line up with TRBD1. The CDR3 is 13 amino acids. Trimming took 7 bases from V and 5 from J; bases not matched to a gene: 7. The CDR3 coding sequence is TGTGCCAGCACCGAGACAGGGGCCCACGAGCAGTACTTC. Its protein is CASTETGAHEQYF.

The chain links TRBV1 to TRBJ1-3. TRBV1 is an annotated pseudogene. The CDR3 runs to 16 residues. The CDR3: CTSSLIYSGSGNTIYF. The CDR3 nucleotides read TGCACCAGCAGCCTCATCTATTCGGGCTCTGGAAACACCATATATTTT.

The V and J genes are TRBV19 and TRBJ2-1; 9 bases map to TRBD2. Losses at the gene ends were 10 bases for V and 2 bases for J; bases not matched to a gene: 9. CDR1 and CDR2 from the germline V gene are LNHDA and SQIVND (reference sequence). The CDR3 is 15 residues long. The CDR3 region is CATREAGGPYNEQFF. The CDR3 DNA sequence: TGTGCCACCCGGGAGGCGGGAGGGCCCTACAATGAGCAGTTCTTC.

The chain recombines TRBV3-1 (or the pseudogene TRBV3-2) with TRBJ2-3; a weak D match, TRBD1 (7 bases). V lost 1 base and J lost 2, with 13 bases in between. The CDR3 consists of 16 residues. Germline loops: CDR1 LGHDT, CDR2 YNNKEL (reference sequence). The CDR3 reads CASSQGRDSLTDTQYF. The CDR3 coding sequence is TGTGCCAGCAGCCAAGGGAGGGACAGCCTCACAGATACGCAGTATTTT.

The sample holds a few counts of this clone. In the same sample, other DNA sequences code for this CDR3. The chain carries TRBV27 and TRBJ1-5; maybe TRBD1 (5 bases). The CDR3 loop spans 14 amino acids. Trimming removed 2 bases at V and 2 bases at J, with 7 bases between. Germline CDR1 MNHEY, CDR2 SMNVEV (reference sequence). The CDR3 reads CASSLGGGNQPQHF. CDR3 in DNA: TGTGCCAGCAGTTTAGGGGGGGGCAATCAGCCCCAGCATTTT.

The chain couples TRBV7-8 to TRBJ1-2, with D possibly TRBD1 on 5 matching bases. The CDR3 sequence is 13 residues long. The V gene lost 0 bases and the J gene lost 5 bases, with 7 bases spanning the gap. Germline loops: CDR1 SGHVS, CDR2 FQNEAQ. CDR3 loop: CASSLAGGYGYTF. The DNA of the CDR3 is TGTGCCAGCAGCTTAGCCGGGGGGTATGGCTACACCTTC.

The chain is built from TRBV27 and TRBJ2-1; 10 positions agree with TRBD2. V shed 7 bases, J shed 6 bases, and the junction held 6 bases outside the gene matches. The CDR3 runs 14 residues. Germline CDR1 and CDR2: MNHEY and SMNVEV (reference sequence). CDR3 protein: CASKGLAGANEQFF. DNA of the CDR3: TGTGCCAGCAAGGGGCTAGCGGGAGCCAATGAGCAGTTCTTC.

J is TRBJ2-1 and V is TRBV7-9, with D possibly TRBD2 on 6 matching bases. The CDR3 length is 16 residues. The V end lost 6 bases, the J end lost 4 bases, and 19 bases lay between the germline ends. CDR1 SEHNR and CDR2 FQNEAQ come from the germline V gene (reference sequence). This CDR3 is CASRVAWRGGYNEQFF. The DNA of the CDR3 is TGTGCCAGCAGGGTTGCCTGGAGGGGAGGTTACAATGAGCAGTTCTTC.

The chain employs TRBV7-9 and TRBJ1-5, with TRBD1 matching 7 bases. V trimming: 1 base; J trimming: 11 bases; junction bases outside the gene matches: 8. Germline V gene lookup returns CDR1 SEHNR and CDR2 FQNEAQ (reference sequence). The CDR3 runs to 14 residues. In DNA form, the CDR3 reads TGTGCCAGCAGCTTAGAGGCAGGGGGTAGGTCCCAGCATTTT. It is translated as CASSLEAGGRSQHF.

This clone has only a few counts. This sample also contains other DNA sequences that code for the same CDR3. The chain carries TRBV3-1 (or the pseudogene TRBV3-2) and TRBJ2-5; 15 bases line up with TRBD2. CDR3 size: 16 residues. From germline, CDR1 is LGHDT and CDR2 YNNKEL (reference sequence). J gave up 2 bases and V 4 bases, and 2 bases lay outside the gene matches. The CDR3 nucleotides read TGTGCCAGCAGCCCGGGACTAGCGGGGGGTCAAGAGACCCAGTACTTC. Protein product: CASSPGLAGGQETQYF.

The chain recombines TRBV28 with TRBJ1-2, with 7 bases that match TRBD1. Per the germline V gene, CDR1 is MDHEN and CDR2 is SYDVKM. V lost 5 bases to trimming and J lost 0 bases; unmatched junction nucleotides: 9. CDR3 size: 16 residues. The CDR3 loop is CASSPPPGTANYGYTF. The CDR3 nucleotides read TGTGCCAGCAGTCCCCCCCCCGGGACAGCTAACTATGGCTACACCTTC.

The chain couples TRBV6-6 to TRBJ1-5, with 8 positions matching TRBD1. The germline CDR1 and CDR2 sequences are MNHNY and SVGAGI (reference sequence). V was pared by 6 bases and J by 6 bases, with 4 bases of the junction left unmatched. CDR3 length: 13 amino acids. CDR3 sequence: CASRGDRSQPQHF. CDR3 bases: TGTGCCAGCAGGGGGGACAGGAGTCAGCCCCAGCATTTT.

The chain combines TRBV19 with TRBJ1-5, with D hard to call. Trimming took 4 bases from V and 2 from J, leaving 9 bases between them. The CDR3 spans 14 residues. The germline V gene encodes CDR1 LNHDA and CDR2 SQIVND (reference sequence). The CDR3 DNA reads as TGTGCCAGTAGTAAGGAGTCGCGCAATCAGCCCCAGCATTTT. This encodes CASSKESRNQPQHF.

The V gene is TRBV6-5, the J gene TRBJ2-1; 10 positions match TRBD2. CDR1 is MNHEY, CDR2 SVGAGI, per germline. CDR3 length equals 14 residues. V gave up 6 bases and J gave up 6 bases; unmatched junction bases: 5. The CDR3 DNA reads TGTGCCAGCAGGAAGGGGACTAGCGTCAATGAGCAGTTCTTC. It encodes CASRKGTSVNEQFF.

The chain employs TRBV25-1 and TRBJ1-3; D is ambiguous. Germline V lookup: CDR1 MGHDK, CDR2 SYGVNS. The CDR3 is made up of 15 amino acids. The V and J ends lost 7 bases and 2 bases respectively, with 15 bases between them. CDR3 sequence: CASIGPLAAGNTIYF. In DNA form, the CDR3 reads TGTGCCAGCATTGGCCCCTTGGCCGCTGGAAACACCATATATTTT.

The V call is TRBV24-1, the J call TRBJ2-5; D ambiguous. Trimming pared 2 bases from V and 1 base from J, leaving 4 bases between. CDR1 KGHDR and CDR2 SFDVKD come from the germline V gene. The CDR3 is 13 amino acids. The chain's CDR3 is CATSDSFQETQYF. CDR3 DNA sequence: TGTGCCACCAGTGATTCTTTCCAAGAGACCCAGTACTTC.

The chain uses TRBV4-3 and TRBJ2-3; D not resolved. V lost 0 bases and J 3 bases, leaving 4 bases between the germline ends. The germline gives CDR1 LGHNA, CDR2 YSLEER. There are 13 residues in the CDR3. CDR3 DNA: TGCGCCAGCAGCCAAGATAAAACAGATACGCAGTATTTT. Its protein product is CASSQDKTDTQYF.

The chain couples TRBV5-4 to TRBJ1-4; D possibly corresponds to TRBD1 (6 bases). Germline V gene lookup returns CDR1 SGHNT and CDR2 YYREEE (reference sequence). V was cut by 4 bases and J by 0 bases, with 10 bases left in between. The CDR3 has 15 amino acids. The CDR3 sequence is CASSGGAATNEKLFF. CDR3 coding DNA: TGTGCCAGCAGCGGGGGGGCGGCAACTAATGAAAAACTGTTTTTT.

This chain links TRBV5-1 with TRBJ1-1; D is possibly TRBD1 (6 bases). V gave up 4 bases and J gave up 1 base, with 17 bases separating them. Germline CDR1 reads SGHRS; CDR2 reads YFSETQ. This CDR3 has 16 amino acids. The CDR3 loop is CASSQNRGAPNTEAFF. CDR3 in DNA: TGCGCCAGCAGCCAGAATCGGGGGGCTCCGAACACTGAAGCTTTCTTT.

V and J are TRBV3-1 (or the pseudogene TRBV3-2) and TRBJ2-3; 9 bases are a match to TRBD2. The V segment lost 1 base and the J segment 4 bases; nucleotides outside the gene matches: 6. Germline CDR1 LGHDT, CDR2 YNNKEL (reference sequence). The CDR3 is 16 amino acids. This CDR3 reads CASSQGLAGVSDTQYF. The CDR3 coding sequence is TGTGCCAGCAGCCAAGGGTTAGCGGGGGTGTCAGATACGCAGTATTTT.

The chain recombines TRBV4-3 with TRBJ2-1, with 11 bases identical to TRBD2. CDR3 length equals 16 residues. V dropped 0 bases and J dropped 9; count of bases not matched to a gene: 7. Germline V gives CDR1 LGHNA, CDR2 YSLEER. The chain's CDR3 is CASSQDGIAGGFEQFF. CDR3 DNA sequence: TGCGCCAGCAGCCAAGATGGAATAGCGGGAGGGTTTGAGCAGTTCTTC.

V usage is TRBV27 and J usage is TRBJ2-5; 7 positions agree with TRBD1. V was clipped by 5 bases and J by 0 bases; unmatched bases: 6. Germline V CDR1 and CDR2: MNHEY, SMNVEV (reference sequence). The length of the CDR3 is 15 residues. CDR3 sequence reads: CASSTVQGYQETQYF. The CDR3 DNA reads TGTGCCAGCAGTACAGTACAGGGGTACCAAGAGACCCAGTACTTC.

This clone has only a few counts. The chain has TRBV18 and TRBJ2-7; D perhaps matches TRBD2 (5 bases). The CDR3 loop spans 16 amino acids. V gave up 5 bases and J gave up 7 bases, with 24 bases separating them. From germline, CDR1 is KGHSH and CDR2 LQKENI. The CDR3 sequence is CASSSRVYGSRGEQYF. Here the CDR3 DNA reads TGTGCCAGCTCATCGAGAGTGTACGGGTCCCGCGGGGAGCAGTACTTC.

The sample holds a few counts of this clone. The rearrangement links TRBV28 to TRBJ1-4; 7 bases are a match to TRBD1. CDR3 size: 14 residues. The germline gives CDR1 MDHEN, CDR2 SYDVKM. The J segment lost 3 bases and the V segment lost 5 bases, leaving 3 bases of the junction unmatched. The CDR3 DNA reads TGTGCCAGCAGTCTCGACAGGGCTAATGAAAAACTGTTTTTT. Amino acid sequence: CASSLDRANEKLFF.

This rearrangement joins TRBV10-3 to TRBJ2-2, with a possible D match to TRBD2 (5 bases). Trimming left V 7 bases short and J 3 bases short, with 9 bases between. The CDR3 extends over 13 amino acids. Looked up from germline, CDR1 is ENHRY and CDR2 is SYGVKD. DNA of the CDR3: TGTGCCATCATAGCGAAGGACACCGGGGAGCTGTTTTTT. This encodes CAIIAKDTGELFF.